This note documents a single TCR beta chain sequence. One junction end disagrees with the germline gene, perhaps due to a read error. This sample was included in a study of cytomegalovirus exposure and HLA in healthy donors. The CDR3 is made up of 16 amino acids. The germline V gene encodes CDR1 SEHNR and CDR2 FQNEAQ (reference sequence). The study ran its PCR with 60 Vbeta and 13 Jbeta primers. The data were produced by immunoSEQ multiplex PCR, yet TCRdb's version contains in-frame clones alone and is incomplete. The sample has some 130,000 clones; around four fifths are singletons. This TCR came from a male donor in good health and CMV-seropositive. Sequenced input: PBMCs. V usage is TRBV7-9 and J usage is TRBJ2-7, with 7 bases that match TRBD2. CDR3 sequence reads: CSSSLGLAGEGYEQYF. The DNA for the CDR3 is TGTTCCAGCAGCTTAGGGTTGGCGGGAGAAGGTTACGAGCAGTACTTC. The whole variable domain, remainder taken from reference TRBV7-9 and TRBJ2-7, is DTGVSQNPRHKITKRGQNVTFRCDPISEHNRLYWYRQTLGQGPEFLTYFQNEAQLEKSRLLSDRFSAERPKGSFSTLEIQRTEQGDSAMYLCSSSLGLAGEGYEQYFGPGTRLTVT.